A single sample gave rise to the 28 T cell receptor beta chains below, sequenced in a study of OX40 agonist ivuxolimab in advanced cancers. Sequencing used immunoSEQ multiplex PCR; TCRdb keeps in-frame clones, though not all of them. This table has about 84,000 clones, roughly 89% appearing once. The sequencing here drew on CD4+ or CD8+ T cells sorted from blood, taken in a trial of the OX40 agonist ivuxolimab. These TCRs come from an adult with an advanced solid tumor such as melanoma, head and neck, liver or kidney cancer.

This chain links TRBV12-5 with TRBJ2-5; D may be TRBD1 (5 bases). The CDR3 consists of 14 residues. Trimming cost V 1 base and J 5 bases, with 11 bases left between them. The germline gives CDR1 LGHNT, CDR2 FRNRAP. The CDR3 coding sequence is TGTGCTAGTGGTTTGGGACAGCCAGGGGAGACCCAGTACTTC. Protein sequence: CASGLGQPGETQYF.

The V and J genes are TRBV9 and TRBJ2-3; possible D gene TRBD2, 6 bases. Germline assignment: CDR1 SGDLS and CDR2 YYNGEE. The CDR3 runs 15 residues. Deletions cut 4 bases from V and 1 base from J, with 13 bases between. The CDR3 sequence: CASSPRGTGTDTQYF. The CDR3 nucleotides read TGTGCCAGCAGCCCTCGGGGGACCGGCACAGATACGCAGTATTTT.

The chain carries TRBV27 and TRBJ2-3, with D perhaps matching TRBD1 or TRBD2 (5 bases each). V lost 7 bases and J 1 base, leaving 12 bases between the germline ends. The CDR3 contains 14 residues. Germline V CDR1 and CDR2: MNHEY, SMNVEV (reference sequence). As DNA, the CDR3 is TGTGCCAGCAAGGGACCTGGGGGCACAGATACGCAGTATTTT. Translating gives CASKGPGGTDTQYF.

The rearrangement uses TRBV5-1 and TRBJ1-1, with TRBD1 matching over 7 bases. This CDR3 comprises 13 residues. Looked up from germline, CDR1 is SGHRS and CDR2 is YFSETQ. The V and J ends lost 4 bases and 7 bases, in that order; junction bases with no gene match: 7. CDR3 coding DNA: TGCGCCAGCAGCCAGACTAGGGACAGTGAAGCTTTCTTT. As protein: CASSQTRDSEAFF. Drawing the rest from reference TRBV5-1 and TRBJ1-1, the complete variable domain is KAGVTQTPRYLIKTRGQQVTLSCSPISGHRSVSWYQQTPGQGLQFLFEYFSETQRNKGNFPGRFSGRQFSNSRSEMNVSTLELGDSALYLCASSQTRDSEAFFGQGTRLTVV.

In this sample, this clone turned up a few times. The rearrangement uses TRBV19 and TRBJ2-2; 10 bases fit TRBD2. This CDR3 has 16 residues. Trimming at V came to 5 bases and at J to 1 base, leaving 4 bases not matched to a gene. Per germline, CDR1 LNHDA and CDR2 SQIVND (reference sequence). For the CDR3, the DNA is TGTGCCAGTAGTGTAGCGGGGGGACTGAACACCGGGGAGCTGTTTTTT. Its translation is CASSVAGGLNTGELFF.

This clone occurred once. The genes are TRBV19 and TRBJ1-2; TRBD1 agrees at 7 bases. The CDR3 is 13 residues long. Germline V lookup: CDR1 LNHDA, CDR2 SQIVND (reference sequence). V gave up 5 bases and J gave up 8 bases; unmatched junction bases: 8. The CDR3 nucleotides are TGTGCCAGTAGTCGACAGGGAAGTAGGGGCTACACCTTC. It encodes CASSRQGSRGYTF.

The chain carries TRBV30 and TRBJ1-1; D uncertain. V lost 0 bases, J lost 4 bases, and 12 bases lay in between. Germline-derived CDR1 and CDR2 are GTSNPN and SVGIG (reference sequence). This CDR3 is 14 amino acids long. In DNA form, the CDR3 reads TGTGCCTGGAGTGTCAGTCTCGGTGGCACTGAAGCTTTCTTT. This gives the protein CAWSVSLGGTEAFF.

The chain couples TRBV7-2 to TRBJ2-5, with D uncertain. Trimming pared 4 bases from V and 5 bases from J, leaving 14 bases between. This CDR3 region has 14 residues. Germline V gene data show CDR1 as SGHTA and CDR2 as FQGNSA. The CDR3 reads CASSSELLEETQYF. DNA of the CDR3: TGTGCCAGCAGCTCCGAGCTTCTCGAGGAGACCCAGTACTTC.

This clone was detected only once. This chain connects TRBV4-2 to TRBJ2-1, with D unresolved. V shed 4 bases and J shed 9 bases, with 13 bases lying between them. The germline gives CDR1 LGHNA, CDR2 YNFKEQ. This CDR3 region has 13 residues. DNA for the CDR3: TGTGCCAGCAGCCGTAAGGACGACTCTGAGCAGTTCTTC. Translation gives CASSRKDDSEQFF.

The CDR3 DNA sequence: TGCGCCAGCAGGCAGGACCCAACGTCCCAAGAGACCCAGTACTTC. This sequence encodes CASRQDPTSQETQYF. The rearrangement joins TRBV5-1 to TRBJ2-5; unclear D gene. Per the germline V gene, CDR1 is SGHRS and CDR2 is YFSETQ. The CDR3 is 15 residues long. Trimming shortened V by 5 bases and J by 1 base, and 15 bases separated the two germline ends.

The chain links TRBV19 to TRBJ1-2; maybe TRBD1 (5 bases). Germline lookup yields CDR1 LNHDA and CDR2 SQIVND (reference sequence). This CDR3 has 16 amino acids. Between the trimmed V and J ends, which lost 5 bases and 1 base, there was a span of 17 bases. The CDR3 sequence: CASSAGPGRDNYGYTF. CDR3 nucleotides: TGTGCCAGTAGTGCCGGGCCGGGGCGCGATAACTATGGCTACACCTTC.

The chain couples TRBV5-1 to TRBJ2-1, with TRBD2 matching 9 bases. This CDR3 is 16 amino acids long. In germline, CDR1 is SGHRS, CDR2 YFSETQ. Trimming cost V 4 bases and J 6 bases; bases outside gene matches: 11. CDR3 bases: TGCGCCAGCAGCCCCACCCCAGCGGGGGGAGTCAATGAGCAGTTCTTC. It translates to CASSPTPAGGVNEQFF.

The chain couples TRBV5-4 to TRBJ2-5; 9 nucleotides agree with TRBD1. The CDR3 totals 16 residues. CDR1 SGHNT and CDR2 YYREEE come from the germline V gene (reference sequence). Trimming took 3 bases from V and 3 from J; bases not matched to a gene: 9. The chain's CDR3 is CASSSTSRTGEETQYF. Here the CDR3 DNA reads TGTGCCAGCAGCTCCACATCCCGGACAGGGGAAGAGACCCAGTACTTC.

Only a few counts were recorded for this clone. J is TRBJ1-1 and V is TRBV29-1, with a tentative D call TRBD1 (5 bases). CDR3 length equals 13 residues. V lost 7 bases and J lost 0, with 12 bases in between. Looked up from germline, CDR1 is SQVTM and CDR2 is ANQGSEA. In DNA, the CDR3 is TGCAGCGCTATCGAACAGGTGAACACTGAAGCTTTCTTT. Translating it yields CSAIEQVNTEAFF.

This clone was seen just once. The chain uses TRBV7-9 and TRBJ2-5; 7 bases align to TRBD1. The CDR3 runs to 15 residues. Germline assignment: CDR1 SEHNR and CDR2 FQNEAQ (reference sequence). With 1 base clipped from V and 4 bases from J, the junction kept 6 bases outside the gene matches. For the CDR3, the DNA is TGTGCCAGCAGCTTAGAGTCGTCAGGGGGAGAGACCCAGTACTTC. As protein: CASSLESSGGETQYF.

CDR3 nucleotides: TGTGCCAGCAGCCAAGAAATTGGTGGCCGCGTCAGAAGAGCAGATACGCAGTATTTT. It translates to CASSQEIGGRVRRADTQYF. The chain combines TRBV7-8 with TRBJ2-3, with D uncertain. Germline CDR1 SGHVS, CDR2 FQNEAQ. Trimming shortened V by 5 bases and J by 4 bases, and 28 bases separated the two germline ends. The CDR3 totals 19 residues.

The rearrangement links TRBV28 to TRBJ2-4; D may be TRBD2 (5 bases). This CDR3 region has 13 residues. The germline V gene encodes CDR1 MDHEN and CDR2 SYDVKM. V lost 11 bases and J lost 1, with 12 bases in between. In DNA form, the CDR3 reads TGTGCCGAGAGGGCTGTGGCCAAAAACATTCAGTACTTC. It codes for CAERAVAKNIQYF.

The genes are TRBV6-5 and TRBJ2-2; 9 nucleotides agree with TRBD2. Trimming cost V 7 bases and J 5 bases; bases outside gene matches: 8. This CDR3 has 15 residues. Looked up from germline, CDR1 is MNHEY and CDR2 is SVGAGI. This CDR3 reads CASMGPAGGTGELFF. CDR3 coding DNA: TGTGCCAGCATGGGCCCAGCGGGGGGTACCGGGGAGCTGTTTTTT.

The chain recombines TRBV5-1 with TRBJ2-2, with 8 nucleotides matching TRBD2. Germline V gene lookup returns CDR1 SGHRS and CDR2 YFSETQ. This CDR3 has 15 residues. Trimming took 1 base from V and 3 from J; bases not matched to a gene: 2. DNA for the CDR3: TGCGCCAGCAGCTTGTTTAGCGGGGACACCGGGGAGCTGTTTTTT. It is translated as CASSLFSGDTGELFF.

The V call is TRBV7-2, the J call TRBJ2-7, with a tentative D call TRBD1 (6 bases). The V end lost 1 base, the J end lost 3 bases, and 13 bases lay between the germline ends. Germline values: CDR1 SGHTA, CDR2 FQGNSA. The length of the CDR3 is 15 residues. The CDR3 DNA is TGTGCCAGCAGCTTAGGAGGGGGACGAATCTACGAGCAGTACTTC. This sequence encodes CASSLGGGRIYEQYF.

This clone occurred once. The chain has TRBV10-3 and TRBJ1-1; D call uncertain. The germline V gene encodes CDR1 ENHRY and CDR2 SYGVKD. V was trimmed by 4 bases and J by 0 bases, leaving 3 bases between them. The CDR3 covers 12 residues. CDR3 sequence (DNA): TGTGCCATCAGTGCAGTGAACACTGAAGCTTTCTTT. This encodes CAISAVNTEAFF.

CDR3 DNA sequence: TGTGCCAGCAGCTTAAAAAGGGGCAGCTCCTACAATGAGCAGTTCTTC. This sequence encodes CASSLKRGSSYNEQFF. This chain joins TRBV7-3 and TRBJ2-1; D perhaps matches TRBD1 (5 bases). The CDR3 consists of 16 residues. Germline-derived CDR1 and CDR2 are SGHTA and FQGTGA. V gave up 1 base and J gave up 0 bases, with 10 bases separating them.

The rearrangement links TRBV6-5 to TRBJ2-3, with D possibly TRBD1 on 5 matching bases. This CDR3 contains 13 residues. Deletions cut 6 bases from V and 3 bases from J, with 10 bases between. CDR1 and CDR2 from the germline V gene are MNHEY and SVGAGI. CDR3 loop: CASRGHGTDTQYF. CDR3 coding DNA: TGTGCCAGCAGGGGGCATGGGACAGATACGCAGTATTTT.

The chain joins TRBV7-2 to TRBJ2-4, with D perhaps TRBD2 (7 bases). Trimming shortened V by 3 bases and J by 9 bases, and 24 bases separated the two germline ends. Germline V gene data show CDR1 as SGHTA and CDR2 as FQGNSA. There are 17 residues in the CDR3. CDR3 coding DNA: TGTGCCAGCAGCTTGTCTGGGGAGGGCCTAGCGGACAGCATTCAGTACTTC. Its protein is CASSLSGEGLADSIQYF.

The sample holds one count of this clone. The CDR3 sequence: CASSFMGQVQETQYF. CDR3 sequence (DNA): TGTGCCAGCAGTTTCATGGGACAGGTCCAAGAGACCCAGTACTTC. The V gene is TRBV27, the J gene TRBJ2-5; 8 nucleotides agree with TRBD1. This CDR3 region has 15 residues. CDR1 is MNHEY and CDR2 is SMNVEV in the germline V gene (reference sequence). The V gene end was trimmed by 3 bases and the J gene end by 1 base; junction bases not matched to a gene: 4.

The V call is TRBV5-4, the J call TRBJ2-3, with D perhaps assigned TRBD1 or TRBD2 (5 bases each). CDR1 and CDR2 (germline): SGHNT, YYREEE (reference sequence). This CDR3 has 15 amino acids. Trimming cost V 4 bases and J 8 bases, with 20 bases left between them. This chain's CDR3 is CASSPRSGTGATQYF. CDR3 nucleotides: TGTGCCAGCAGCCCCCGGTCCGGGACCGGCGCTACGCAGTATTTT. The whole variable domain, remainder taken from reference TRBV5-4 and TRBJ2-3, is ETGVTQSPTHLIKTRGQQVTLRCSSQSGHNTVSWYQQALGQGPQFIFQYYREEENGRGNFPPRFSGLQFPNYSSELNVNALELDDSALYLCASSPRSGTGATQYFGPGTRLTVL.

The chain links TRBV5-1 to TRBJ2-7, with 8 nucleotides matching TRBD1. V lost 0 bases and J lost 6; bases outside the gene matches: 8. The CDR3 extends over 15 amino acids. The germline CDR1 and CDR2 sequences are SGHRS and YFSETQ. This CDR3 is CASSLEPGGIGEQYF. For the CDR3, the DNA is TGCGCCAGCAGCTTGGAGCCAGGGGGCATTGGCGAGCAGTACTTC.

This clone was seen only a few times. This sequence joins TRBV27 and TRBJ1-5, with D possibly TRBD1 on 6 matching bases. The CDR3 is made up of 13 amino acids. Trimming shortened V by 5 bases and J by 6 bases, and 11 bases separated the two germline ends. Germline assignment: CDR1 MNHEY and CDR2 SMNVEV (reference sequence). The CDR3 nucleotides are TGTGCCAGCAGTAATGCAGGGGCTCAGCCCCAGCATTTT. This sequence encodes CASSNAGAQPQHF.